The clone carrying this T cell receptor (beta chain) appeared a single time. Its antigen is not identified. Trimming at V came to 6 bases and at J to 6 bases, leaving 4 bases not matched to a gene. CDR3 length equals 11 residues. From germline, CDR1 is DFQATT and CDR2 SNEGSKA (reference sequence). Profiling relied on immunoSEQ multiplex PCR, and the TCRdb table lists in-frame clones only, not all of them. The profile shows about 14,000 clones, roughly nine tenths of them singletons. These data originate in a study of monozygotic twins with cystic fibrosis. Whole-study findings and limits: The repertoire was suggested to be naive-dominated, clonality median about 0.01. In 13 of 16 pairs, V gene usage was closest to the co-twin's. Monozygotic CF twins shared more identical nucleotide clonotypes than unrelated patients.

The receptor's source is a boy aged 10-17 years with cystic fibrosis. This chain uses TRBV20-1 with TRBJ1-2; 7 bases fit TRBD1. The sequencing input was blood. The CDR3: CSANRGNGYTF. CDR3 sequence (DNA): TGCAGTGCGAACAGGGGAAATGGCTACACCTTC.